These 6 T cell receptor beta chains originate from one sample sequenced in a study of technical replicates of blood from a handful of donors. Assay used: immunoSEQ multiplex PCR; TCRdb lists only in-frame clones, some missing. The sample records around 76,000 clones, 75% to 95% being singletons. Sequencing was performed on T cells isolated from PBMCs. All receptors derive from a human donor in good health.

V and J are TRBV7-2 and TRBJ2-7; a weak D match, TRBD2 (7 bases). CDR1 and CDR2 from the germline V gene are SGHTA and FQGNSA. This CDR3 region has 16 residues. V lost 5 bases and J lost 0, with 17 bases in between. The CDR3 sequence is CASSLGGGQGSYEQYF. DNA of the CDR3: TGTGCCAGCAGCCTAGGGGGGGGGCAGGGCTCCTACGAGCAGTACTTC. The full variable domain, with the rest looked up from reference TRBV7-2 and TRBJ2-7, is GAGVSQSPSNKVTEKGKDVELRCDPISGHTALYWYRQSLGQGLEFLIYFQGNSAPDKSGLPSDRFSAERTGGSVSTLTIQRTQQEDSAVYLCASSLGGGQGSYEQYFGPGTRLTVT.

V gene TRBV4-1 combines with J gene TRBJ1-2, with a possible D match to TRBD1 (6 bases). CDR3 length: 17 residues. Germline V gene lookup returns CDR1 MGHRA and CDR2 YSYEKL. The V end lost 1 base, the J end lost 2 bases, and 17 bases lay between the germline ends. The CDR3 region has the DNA TGCGCCAGCAGCCAAGGGTGGGCAGGGGCGTTCAACTATGGCTACACCTTC. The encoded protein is CASSQGWAGAFNYGYTF.

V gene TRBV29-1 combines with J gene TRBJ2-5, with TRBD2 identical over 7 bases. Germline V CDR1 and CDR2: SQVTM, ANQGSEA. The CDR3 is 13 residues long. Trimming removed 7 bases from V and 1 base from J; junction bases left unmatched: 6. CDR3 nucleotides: TGCAGCGAAACGACTAGCCTCCAAGAGACCCAGTACTTC. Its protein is CSETTSLQETQYF.

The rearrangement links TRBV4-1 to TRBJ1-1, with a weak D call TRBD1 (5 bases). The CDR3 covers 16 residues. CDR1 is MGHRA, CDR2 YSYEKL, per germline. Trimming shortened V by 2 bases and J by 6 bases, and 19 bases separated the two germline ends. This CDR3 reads CASSQLPRVFEAEAFF. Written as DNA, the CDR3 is TGCGCCAGCAGCCAACTCCCCAGGGTTTTTGAGGCTGAAGCTTTCTTT.

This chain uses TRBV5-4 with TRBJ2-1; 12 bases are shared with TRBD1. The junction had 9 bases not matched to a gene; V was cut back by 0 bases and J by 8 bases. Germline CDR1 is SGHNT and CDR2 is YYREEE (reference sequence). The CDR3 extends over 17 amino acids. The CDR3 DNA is TGTGCCAGCAGCTTGGGTTCCGGGACAGGGGGCGGGGATGAGCAGTTCTTC. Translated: CASSLGSGTGGGDEQFF.

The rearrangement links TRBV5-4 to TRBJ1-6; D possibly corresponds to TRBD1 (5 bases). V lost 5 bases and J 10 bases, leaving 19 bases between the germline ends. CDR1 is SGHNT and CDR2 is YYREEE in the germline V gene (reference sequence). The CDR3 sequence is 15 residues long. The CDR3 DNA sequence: TGTGCCAGCAGTTTCCAGACAGCCAGAAGCTCACCCCTCCACTTT. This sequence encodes CASSFQTARSSPLHF.